This TCR beta chain was profiled in a study of post-analysis software for immune sequencing data. Study background: Relapsing-remitting, secondary progressive and progressive-relapsing multiple sclerosis were all included among the disease courses.

The V gene end was trimmed by 6 bases and the J gene end by 2 bases; junction bases not matched to a gene: 5. The length of the CDR3 is 14 residues. Overall study results and limits: Comparison of patients with controls showed 5 or 6 TRBV segments more frequent in patients, TRBV5-6, TRBV5-1 and TRBV20-1 among them.

As concerns this clonotype: What it binds is not known.

Unique molecular identifiers tagged the TCR beta cDNA libraries. MiXCR was run by TCRdb on the PCR reads, yielding one entry per CDR3 protein. Of approximately 770,000 distinct CDR3 sequences in the sample, 35% to 55% are singletons; the top ten hold just under 5%. The sample taken for sequencing was blood. This sequence was found in a girl aged 10 to 17 with multiple sclerosis. This chain uses TRBV12-3 or TRBV12-4 with TRBJ2-7; TRBD2 aligns across 9 bases. CDR3 nucleotides: TGTGCCAGCAGATGGGGCGGGAGGGCCTACGAGCAGTACTTC. Translated, it gives CASRWGGRAYEQYF.